The clone carrying this T cell receptor (beta chain) occurred many times. Its antigen is undetermined. This sample's TCRbeta library carried unique molecular identifier barcodes. TCRdb re-called the PCR reads with MiXCR, one entry per CDR3 protein. The table has 130,000 to 150,000 distinct CDR3 sequences, 8.8% seen once. This record comes from a study of T-cell reconstitution after alpha-beta-depleted transplantation in children. Whole-study findings and limits: Surviving thymic progenitors and recipient T cells were the source of high TCRbeta diversity at day 60 in some patients. Expanded graft clones numbering several hundred reportedly gave rise to alpha-beta T cells about two months after transplant. Counts and diversity of T cells one year after transplant came mostly from newly produced T cells.

V lost 6 bases and J lost 2, with 17 bases in between. Per the germline V gene, CDR1 is MDHEN and CDR2 is SYDVKM. This CDR3 region has 16 residues. The specimen was PBMCs, mostly from graft donor cells, collected 180 days after TCRalphabeta/CD19-depleted stem cell transplant. This clonotype originated in a female patient under 10 years old who had a stem cell transplant for congenital amegakaryocytic thrombocytopenia, so the T cells may come from the graft donor. The V gene is TRBV28, the J gene TRBJ1-5; TRBD1 might be the D (6 bases). The CDR3: CASRQYSSGGNQPQHF. The CDR3, as DNA: TGTGCCAGCAGGCAGTACTCGTCAGGGGGCAATCAGCCCCAGCATTTT.